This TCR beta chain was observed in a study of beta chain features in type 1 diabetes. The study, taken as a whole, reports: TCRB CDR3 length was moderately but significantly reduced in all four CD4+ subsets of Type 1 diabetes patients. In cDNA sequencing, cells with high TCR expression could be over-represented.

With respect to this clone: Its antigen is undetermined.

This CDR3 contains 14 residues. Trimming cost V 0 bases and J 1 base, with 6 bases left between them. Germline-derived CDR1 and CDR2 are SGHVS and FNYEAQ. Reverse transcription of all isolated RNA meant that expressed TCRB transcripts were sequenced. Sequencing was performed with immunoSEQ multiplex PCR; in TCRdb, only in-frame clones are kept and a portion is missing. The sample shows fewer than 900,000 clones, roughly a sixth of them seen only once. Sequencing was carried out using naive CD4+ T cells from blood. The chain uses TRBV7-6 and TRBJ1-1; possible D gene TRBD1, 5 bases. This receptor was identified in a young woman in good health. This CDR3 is CASSLAGGNTEAFF. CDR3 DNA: TGTGCCAGCAGCTTAGCGGGGGGGAACACTGAAGCTTTCTTT.